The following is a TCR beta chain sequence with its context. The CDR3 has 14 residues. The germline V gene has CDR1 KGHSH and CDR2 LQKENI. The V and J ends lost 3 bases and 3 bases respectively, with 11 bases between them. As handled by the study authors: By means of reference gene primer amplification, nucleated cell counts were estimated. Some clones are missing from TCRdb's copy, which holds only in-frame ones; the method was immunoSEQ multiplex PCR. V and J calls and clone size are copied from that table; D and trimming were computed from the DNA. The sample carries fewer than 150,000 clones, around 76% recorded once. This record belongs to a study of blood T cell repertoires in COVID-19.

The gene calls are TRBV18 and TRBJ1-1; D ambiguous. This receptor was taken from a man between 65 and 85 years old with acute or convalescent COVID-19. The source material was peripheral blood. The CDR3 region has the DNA TGTGCCAGCTCACCCGGACTACGGGACACTGAAGCTTTCTTT. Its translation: CASSPGLRDTEAFF.